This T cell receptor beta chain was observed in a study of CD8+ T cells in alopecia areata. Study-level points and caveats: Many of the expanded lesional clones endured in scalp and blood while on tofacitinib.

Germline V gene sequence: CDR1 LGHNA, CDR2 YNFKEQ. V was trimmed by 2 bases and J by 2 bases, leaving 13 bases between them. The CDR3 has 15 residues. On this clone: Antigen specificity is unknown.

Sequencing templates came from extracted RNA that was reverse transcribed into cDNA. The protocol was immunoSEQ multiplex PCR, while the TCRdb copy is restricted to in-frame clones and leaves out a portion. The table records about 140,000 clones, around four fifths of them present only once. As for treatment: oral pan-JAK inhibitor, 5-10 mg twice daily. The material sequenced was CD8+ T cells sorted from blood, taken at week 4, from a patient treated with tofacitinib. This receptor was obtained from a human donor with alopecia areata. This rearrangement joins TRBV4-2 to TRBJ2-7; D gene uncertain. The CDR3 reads CASSQRETATYEQYF. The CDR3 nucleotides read TGTGCCAGCAGCCAACGAGAGACGGCCACCTACGAGCAGTACTTC.